The 14 T cell receptor beta chains below were found in one sample sequenced in a study of T cells after posttransplantation cyclophosphamide. Only in-frame clones appear in the TCRdb table, and some are missing; sequencing was by immunoSEQ multiplex PCR. Singletons are absent from the sample, which has 30,000 or so clones. Sequencing was done on a sample of PBMCs. The origin of the receptors is a woman in her fifties or sixties in good health, CMV-negative, and a related stem cell transplant donor.

In its sample, this clone was seen a few times. The V call is TRBV5-4, the J call TRBJ1-3, with 10 bases matching TRBD1. CDR3 size: 19 residues. J gave up 0 bases and V 0 bases, and 9 bases lay outside the gene matches. Germline loops: CDR1 SGHNT, CDR2 YYREEE (reference sequence). CDR3 bases: TGTGCCAGCAGCTTGGAAACCGGGACAGGGGTTCGCTCTGGAAACACCATATATTTT. Translation gives CASSLETGTGVRSGNTIYF.

The CDR3 bases are TGTGCCAGCAGAGCCTGGGGCAGCCATAACTATGGCTACACCTTC. It codes for CASRAWGSHNYGYTF. V usage is TRBV6-1 and J usage is TRBJ1-2; D is perhaps TRBD1 (5 bases). The germline V and J ends were trimmed by 6 bases and 1 base, with 15 bases remaining between them. The length of the CDR3 is 15 residues. CDR1 is MNHNS and CDR2 is SASEGT in the germline V gene.

V is TRBV11-2 and J is TRBJ1-2; D is undetermined. Germline CDR1 reads SGHAT; CDR2 reads FQNNGV. The CDR3 has 16 amino acids. Trimming pared 3 bases from V and 0 bases from J, leaving 14 bases between. The CDR3 loop is CASSFYAWRANYGYTF. Written as DNA, the CDR3 is TGTGCCAGCAGCTTCTACGCCTGGCGGGCTAACTATGGCTACACCTTC. Using reference TRBV11-2 and TRBJ1-2 for the parts outside the CDR3, the full variable domain is EAGVAQSPRYKIIEKRQSVAFWCNPISGHATLYWYQQILGQGPKLLIQFQNNGVVDDSQLPKDRFSAERLKGVDSTLKIQPAKLEDSAVYLCASSFYAWRANYGYTFGSGTRLTVV.

This clone was recorded many times. The chain links TRBV11-3 to TRBJ2-7; D perhaps matches TRBD1 (6 bases). Deletions cut 5 bases from V and 5 bases from J, with 10 bases between. The germline CDR1 and CDR2 sequences are SGHNT and YENEEA. There are 12 residues in the CDR3. This CDR3 is CASSQGGNEQYF. As DNA, the CDR3 is TGTGCCAGCAGCCAAGGGGGAAACGAGCAGTACTTC. Looking up the rest from reference TRBV11-3 and TRBJ2-7 gives the full variable domain: EAGVVQSPRYKIIEKKQPVAFWCNPISGHNTLYWYLQNLGQGPELLIRYENEEAVDDSQLPKDRFSAERLKGVDSTLKIQPAELGDSAVYLCASSQGGNEQYFGPGTRLTVT.

This clone was seen ten or more times. The V gene is TRBV30, the J gene TRBJ1-2; unclear D gene. The CDR3 has 12 residues. V was clipped by 4 bases and J by 8 bases, with 14 bases between them. Germline CDR1 is GTSNPN and CDR2 is SVGIG (reference sequence). The CDR3 here is CAWTLDSGGYTF. In nucleotides, the CDR3 is TGTGCCTGGACCTTGGACTCCGGCGGCTACACCTTC. The full variable domain, with the rest looked up from reference TRBV30 and TRBJ1-2, is SQTIHQWPATLVQPVGSPLSLECTVEGTSNPNLYWYRQAAGRGLQLLFYSVGIGQISSEVPQNLSASRPQDRQFILSSKKLLLSDSGFYLCAWTLDSGGYTFGSGTRLTVV.

This clone has only a few counts. The chain uses TRBV5-1 and TRBJ1-1, with 11 bases lining up with TRBD1. CDR1 is SGHRS, CDR2 YFSETQ, per germline. J gave up 2 bases and V 2 bases, and 2 bases lay outside the gene matches. This CDR3 region has 15 residues. The CDR3 coding sequence is TGCGCCAGCAGCTTACGGACAGGGGGCAACACTGAAGCTTTCTTT. Protein sequence: CASSLRTGGNTEAFF.

Many counts were recorded for this clone. This chain joins TRBV28 and TRBJ1-1; 7 bases fit TRBD1. The trim removed 3 bases at V and 0 bases at J, leaving 7 bases unmatched. The CDR3 has 16 residues. Germline-derived CDR1 and CDR2 are MDHEN and SYDVKM. DNA for the CDR3: TGTGCCAGCAGTTTCTCTGCAGGGGGTTTGAACACTGAAGCTTTCTTT. This translates into CASSFSAGGLNTEAFF.

This clone showed up many times. The gene calls are TRBV15 and TRBJ1-3; no clear D gene. The ends were cut back, 0 bases at V and 0 bases at J, with 6 bases in the middle. Germline V lookup: CDR1 LNHNV, CDR2 YYDKDF (reference sequence). The length of the CDR3 is 15 residues. The CDR3 loop reads CATSRDGRSGNTIYF. The CDR3 DNA reads as TGTGCCACCAGCAGAGATGGGCGCTCTGGAAACACCATATATTTT.

This clone was detected many times. This sequence joins TRBV6-6 and TRBJ2-2, with D perhaps TRBD1 (6 bases). V was clipped by 0 bases and J by 8 bases, with 13 bases between them. This CDR3 is built from 15 residues. Germline loops: CDR1 MNHNY, CDR2 SVGAGI (reference sequence). CDR3 residues: CASSYSRGLGGELFF. DNA for the CDR3: TGTGCCAGCAGTTACTCGAGGGGGTTAGGTGGGGAGCTGTTTTTT.

The chain couples TRBV7-8 to TRBJ2-5; 7 positions agree with TRBD2. V dropped 1 base and J dropped 5; count of bases not matched to a gene: 7. The CDR3 extends over 15 amino acids. CDR1 SGHVS and CDR2 FQNEAQ come from the germline V gene. CDR3 nucleotides: TGTGCCAGCAGCTTAGTTCGCAGCGGGGTTGAGACCCAGTACTTC. Encoded protein: CASSLVRSGVETQYF.

This clone was detected many times. J is TRBJ2-1 and V is TRBV24-1, with TRBD2 matching 7 bases. With V trimmed by 5 bases and J by 8 bases, 14 bases remained unmatched. The germline V gene encodes CDR1 KGHDR and CDR2 SFDVKD. The CDR3 covers 16 residues. Here the CDR3 reads CATSVGWQGGFDEQFF. The CDR3 DNA sequence: TGTGCCACCAGTGTAGGTTGGCAGGGAGGGTTCGATGAGCAGTTCTTC.

This clone was observed many times. The rearrangement links TRBV19 to TRBJ2-7; 10 bases fit TRBD2. The germline CDR1 and CDR2 sequences are LNHDA and SQIVND (reference sequence). The ends lost 8 bases at V and 4 bases at J; junction bases unmatched: 8. CDR3 size: 14 residues. DNA of the CDR3: TGTGCCAGTTCAAGAGCTAGCGGGAGTTACGAGCAGTACTTC. This codes for CASSRASGSYEQYF. The variable domain in full, completed from reference TRBV19 and TRBJ2-7, reads DGGITQSPKYLFRKEGQNVTLSCEQNLNHDAMYWYRQDPGQGLRLIYYSQIVNDFQKGDIAEGYSVSREKKESFPLTVTSAQKNPTAFYLCASSRASGSYEQYFGPGTRLTVT.

Ten or more counts support this clone. The chain recombines TRBV28 with TRBJ1-1; a possible D gene is TRBD1 (6 bases). V lost 0 bases to trimming and J lost 0 bases, with 8 bases between them. Germline V gene lookup returns CDR1 MDHEN and CDR2 SYDVKM. This CDR3 comprises 15 residues. The CDR3 loop reads CASSLWQGMNTEAFF. The CDR3 DNA follows: TGTGCCAGCAGTTTATGGCAGGGGATGAACACTGAAGCTTTCTTT.

In this sample, this clone turned up many times. This CDR3 is CASSSLRTGGYTF. As DNA, the CDR3 is TGTGCCAGCAGCTCCCTCCGGACTGGTGGCTACACCTTC. The chain couples TRBV11-2 to TRBJ1-2; D ambiguous. With 4 bases removed from V and 7 bases from J, the gap between germline ends came to 13 bases. The V gene's germline CDR1 is SGHAT and CDR2 FQNNGV. CDR3 length: 13 residues.